Listed below are T cell receptor beta chains from one sample, sequenced in a study of T cell responses to AZD1222 COVID-19 vaccine. The method was immunoSEQ multiplex PCR; TCRdb's version includes in-frame clones alone and lacks a portion of them. The sample holds 60,000 to 85,000 clones, about three quarters seen once. Source: peripheral blood, taken 28 days after the second dose of the MenACWY control vaccine. These receptors all come from an adult who received the MenACWY meningococcal vaccine as a control. CDR3s include the opening cysteine and the closing phenylalanine or tryptophan. Fields, in order: clone size, V gene, J gene, D gene, CDR3 DNA, CDR3 protein. D genes are given only for firm matches. Size tells how often a clone was seen (once, few, many) or the class of an expanded clone, and some rows leave it out.

clone_size: -
v_call: TRBV6-5
j_call: TRBJ1-6
d_call: TRBD1
cdr3_nt: TGTGCCAGCAGTTACTCCAGACAGGGCCAATCACCCCTCCACTTT
cdr3_aa: CASSYSRQGQSPLHF

clone_size: -
v_call: TRBV9
j_call: TRBJ1-5
d_call: TRBD1
cdr3_nt: TGTGCCAGCACCTCCCCCACATACAGGGGGGCATGGCAGCCCCAGCATTTT
cdr3_aa: CASTSPTYRGAWQPQHF

clone_size: -
v_call: TRBV4-1
j_call: TRBJ1-3
d_call: -
cdr3_nt: TGCGCCAGCAGCCAAGTGATGGGGGTGGACACCATATATTTT
cdr3_aa: CASSQVMGVDTIYF

clone_size: -
v_call: TRBV3-1/TRBV3-2
j_call: TRBJ2-1
d_call: -
cdr3_nt: TGTGCCAGCAGCCAAGGGATGGGGCGGGGTCACAATGAGCAGTTCTTC
cdr3_aa: CASSQGMGRGHNEQFF

clone_size: few
v_call: TRBV2
j_call: TRBJ1-5
d_call: -
cdr3_nt: TGTGCCAGCAGTGCGGGGGGGCGCGGTCAGCCCCAGCATTTT
cdr3_aa: CASSAGGRGQPQHF

clone_size: -
v_call: TRBV2
j_call: TRBJ2-1
d_call: TRBD1
cdr3_nt: TGTGCCAGCAGTAAACAGGGGGCTGCTTATGAGCAGTTCTTC
cdr3_aa: CASSKQGAAYEQFF

clone_size: -
v_call: TRBV28
j_call: TRBJ2-7
d_call: -
cdr3_nt: TGTGCCAGCCGAAGCGACTCCTACGAGCAGTACTTC
cdr3_aa: CASRSDSYEQYF

clone_size: few
v_call: TRBV12-3/TRBV12-4
j_call: TRBJ2-1
d_call: -
cdr3_nt: TGTGCCAGCAGGACAACGAATGAGCAGTTCTTC
cdr3_aa: CASRTTNEQFF

clone_size: -
v_call: TRBV2
j_call: TRBJ1-2
d_call: TRBD1
cdr3_nt: TGTGCCAACAACATCCCGGGACAGGGCATAATCTATGGCTACACCTTC
cdr3_aa: CANNIPGQGIIYGYTF

clone_size: -
v_call: TRBV4-2
j_call: TRBJ1-3
d_call: -
cdr3_nt: TGTGCCAGCAGCCTAGACCCCCGGGGACTCGGAAACACCATATATTTT
cdr3_aa: CASSLDPRGLGNTIYF

clone_size: -
v_call: TRBV11-2
j_call: TRBJ2-3
d_call: TRBD1
cdr3_nt: TGTGCCAGCAGCTCGACCTGGGACAGGGGGACAGATACGCAGTATTTT
cdr3_aa: CASSSTWDRGTDTQYF

clone_size: -
v_call: TRBV6-1
j_call: TRBJ1-3
d_call: -
cdr3_nt: TGTGCCAGCAGTGAAGGGTTAGGCCCTGGAAACACCATATATTTT
cdr3_aa: CASSEGLGPGNTIYF

clone_size: -
v_call: TRBV28
j_call: TRBJ1-5
d_call: -
cdr3_nt: TGTGCCAGTGGGGGAGGGACCAATCAGCCCCAGCATTTT
cdr3_aa: CASGGGTNQPQHF

clone_size: -
v_call: TRBV6-1
j_call: TRBJ1-2
d_call: -
cdr3_nt: TGTGCCAGCAGTGAAGCGCTTCGGGGTTTCGGGGGCTACACCTTC
cdr3_aa: CASSEALRGFGGYTF

clone_size: -
v_call: TRBV28
j_call: TRBJ1-2
d_call: -
cdr3_nt: TGTGCCAGCACCCCGACGGGGGCTGACTATGGCTACACCTTC
cdr3_aa: CASTPTGADYGYTF

clone_size: -
v_call: TRBV7-9
j_call: TRBJ2-5
d_call: -
cdr3_nt: TGTGCCAGCAGCTCTATAGGGGAGACCCAGTACTTC
cdr3_aa: CASSSIGETQYF

clone_size: -
v_call: TRBV6-4
j_call: TRBJ1-2
d_call: -
cdr3_nt: TGTGCCAGCAGTTTCTTCGACAAACACCTCTATGGCTACACCTTC
cdr3_aa: CASSFFDKHLYGYTF

clone_size: -
v_call: TRBV7-8
j_call: TRBJ2-7
d_call: -
cdr3_nt: TGTGCCAGCAGCCCCGGGATGGTGGGGCGTACATACGAGCAGTACTTC
cdr3_aa: CASSPGMVGRTYEQYF

clone_size: -
v_call: TRBV5-6
j_call: TRBJ1-1
d_call: TRBD1
cdr3_nt: TGTGCCAGCAGTTCCGACAGGGCTATGAACACTGAAGCTTTCTTT
cdr3_aa: CASSSDRAMNTEAFF

clone_size: -
v_call: TRBV28
j_call: TRBJ1-2
d_call: -
cdr3_nt: TGTGCCAGCAGTTTATCTAGACTTATGGGGGATGGCTACACCTTC
cdr3_aa: CASSLSRLMGDGYTF

clone_size: -
v_call: TRBV7-2
j_call: TRBJ2-7
d_call: -
cdr3_nt: TGTGCCAGCAGCCTTTTGGGCGGAGGGGAGCAGTACTTC
cdr3_aa: CASSLLGGGEQYF